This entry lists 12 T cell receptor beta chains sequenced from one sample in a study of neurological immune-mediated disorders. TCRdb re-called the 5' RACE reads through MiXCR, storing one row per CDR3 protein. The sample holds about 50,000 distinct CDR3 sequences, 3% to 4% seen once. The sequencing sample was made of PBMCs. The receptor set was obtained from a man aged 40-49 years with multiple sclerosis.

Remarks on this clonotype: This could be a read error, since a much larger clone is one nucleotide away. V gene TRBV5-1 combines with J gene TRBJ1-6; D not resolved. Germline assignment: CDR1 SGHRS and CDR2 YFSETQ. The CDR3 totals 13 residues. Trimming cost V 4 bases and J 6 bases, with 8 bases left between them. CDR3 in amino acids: CASSAKGNSPLHF. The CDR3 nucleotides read TGCGCCAGCAGCGCGAAAGGTAATTCACCCCTCCACTTT. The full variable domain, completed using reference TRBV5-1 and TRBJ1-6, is KAGVTQTPRYLIKTRGQQVTLSCSPISGHRSVSWYQQTPGQGLQFLFEYFSETQRNKGNFPGRFSGRQFSNSRSEMNVSTLELGDSALYLCASSAKGNSPLHFGNGTRLTVT.

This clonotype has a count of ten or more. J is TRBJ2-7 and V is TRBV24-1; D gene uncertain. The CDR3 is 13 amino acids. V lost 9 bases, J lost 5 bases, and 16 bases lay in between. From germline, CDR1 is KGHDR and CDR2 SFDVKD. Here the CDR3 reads CATRSHLENEQYF. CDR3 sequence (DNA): TGTGCCACCCGGTCTCATTTAGAAAACGAGCAGTACTTC.

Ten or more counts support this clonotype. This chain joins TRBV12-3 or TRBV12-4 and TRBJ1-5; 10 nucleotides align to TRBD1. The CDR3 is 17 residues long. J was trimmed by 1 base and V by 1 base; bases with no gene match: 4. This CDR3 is CASSLGTGGRSNQPQHF. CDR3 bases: TGTGCCAGCAGTTTAGGGACAGGGGGTAGGAGCAATCAGCCCCAGCATTTT.

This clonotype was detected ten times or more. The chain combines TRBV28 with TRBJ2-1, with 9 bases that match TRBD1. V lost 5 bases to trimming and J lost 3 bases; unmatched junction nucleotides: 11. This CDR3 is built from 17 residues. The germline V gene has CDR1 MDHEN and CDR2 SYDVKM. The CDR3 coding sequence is TGTGCCAGCAGTCTAGCCGCCGGGACAGGGTTCTACAATGAGCAGTTCTTC. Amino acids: CASSLAAGTGFYNEQFF.

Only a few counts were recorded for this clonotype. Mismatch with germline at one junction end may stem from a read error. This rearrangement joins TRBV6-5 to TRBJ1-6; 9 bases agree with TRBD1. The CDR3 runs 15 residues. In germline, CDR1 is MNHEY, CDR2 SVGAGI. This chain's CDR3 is CASSWTGAQGSPLNF. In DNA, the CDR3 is TGTGCCAGCAGTTGGACAGGGGCGCAAGGTTCACCCCTCAACTTT.

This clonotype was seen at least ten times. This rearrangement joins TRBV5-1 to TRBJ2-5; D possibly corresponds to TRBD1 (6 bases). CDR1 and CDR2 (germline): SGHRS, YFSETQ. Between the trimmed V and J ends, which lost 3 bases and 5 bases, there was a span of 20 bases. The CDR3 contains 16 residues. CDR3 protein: CASSSAYLQGRETQYF. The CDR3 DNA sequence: TGCGCCAGCAGCTCGGCTTATCTACAGGGCCGGGAGACCCAGTACTTC.

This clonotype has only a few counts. The CDR3 loop is CAISSERGETQYF. In DNA, the CDR3 is TGTGCCATCAGTTCGGAAAGGGGAGAGACCCAGTACTTC. This sequence joins TRBV10-3 and TRBJ2-5; maybe TRBD1 (5 bases). V was shortened by 5 bases and J by 4 bases, with 11 bases between the two germline ends. Per the germline V gene, CDR1 is ENHRY and CDR2 is SYGVKD. The CDR3 consists of 13 residues.

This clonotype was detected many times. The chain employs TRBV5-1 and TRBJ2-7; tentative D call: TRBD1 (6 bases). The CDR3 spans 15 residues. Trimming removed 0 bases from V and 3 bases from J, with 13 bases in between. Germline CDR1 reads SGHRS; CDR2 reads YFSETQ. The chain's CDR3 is CASSLEGQHYYEQYF. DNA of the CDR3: TGCGCCAGCAGCTTGGAGGGACAACACTACTACGAGCAGTACTTC.

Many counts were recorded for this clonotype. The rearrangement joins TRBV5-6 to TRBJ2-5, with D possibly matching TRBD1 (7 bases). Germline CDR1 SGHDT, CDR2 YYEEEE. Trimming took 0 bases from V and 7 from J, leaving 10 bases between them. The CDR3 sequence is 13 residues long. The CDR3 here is CASSLGQGGTQYF. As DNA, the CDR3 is TGTGCCAGCAGCTTGGGACAGGGAGGGACCCAGTACTTC.

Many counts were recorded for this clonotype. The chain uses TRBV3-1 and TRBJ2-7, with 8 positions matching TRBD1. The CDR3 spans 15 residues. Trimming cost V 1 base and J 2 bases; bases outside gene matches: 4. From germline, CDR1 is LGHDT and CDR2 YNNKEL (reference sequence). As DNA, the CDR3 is TGTGCCAGCAGCCAAGGGGGACAGGCTACCTACGAGCAGTACTTC. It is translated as CASSQGGQATYEQYF.

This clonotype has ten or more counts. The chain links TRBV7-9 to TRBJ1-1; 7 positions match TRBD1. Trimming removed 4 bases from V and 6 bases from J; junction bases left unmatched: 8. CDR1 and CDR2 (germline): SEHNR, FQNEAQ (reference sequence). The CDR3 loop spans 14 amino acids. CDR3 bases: TGTGCCAGCAGCTGGGGACAGAAGGGAGCTGAAGCTTTCTTT. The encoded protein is CASSWGQKGAEAFF.

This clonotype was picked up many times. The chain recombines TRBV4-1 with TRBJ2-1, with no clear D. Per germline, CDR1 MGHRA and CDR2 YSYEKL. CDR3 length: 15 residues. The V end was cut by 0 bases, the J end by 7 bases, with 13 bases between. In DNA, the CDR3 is TGCGCCAGCAGCCAAGACACCGCGAGGTGGAATGAGCAGTTCTTC. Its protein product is CASSQDTARWNEQFF.